This TCR beta chain originates from a study of blood T cell repertoires in COVID-19. The wider study: From the United States, Italy and Spain came samples of acute and convalescent COVID-19.

The CDR3 runs 16 residues. Germline lookup yields CDR1 SGHDT and CDR2 YYEEEE. V lost 1 base, J lost 1 base, and 14 bases lay in between. Repertoires were generated with immunoSEQ multiplex PCR, while TCRdb's copy carries only in-frame clones and drops some. The data show more than 300,000 clones, around 90% seen once. The TCR originated in a woman aged 18-29 years who had recovered from COVID-19. Sequenced material: PBMCs or T cells enriched from blood (not recorded which). This rearrangement joins TRBV5-6 to TRBJ1-1; D is possibly TRBD1 (6 bases). CDR3 coding DNA: TGTGCCAGCAGCTTGTTGGGGGACAATTCGAACACTGAAGCTTTCTTT. Encoded protein: CASSLLGDNSNTEAFF. Based on the CDR3 plus reference TRBV5-6 and TRBJ1-1, the full variable domain is DAGVTQSPTHLIKTRGQQVTLRCSPKSGHDTVSWYQQALGQGPQFIFQYYEEEERQRGNFPDRFSGHQFPNYSSELNVNALLLGDSALYLCASSLLGDNSNTEAFFGQGTRLTVV.